This entry lists 28 T cell receptor beta chains sequenced from one sample in a study of shared clonotypes between healthy human individuals. Sequencing used immunoSEQ multiplex PCR; TCRdb keeps in-frame clones, though not all of them. The sample lists roughly 2 million clones; 85% to 95% were seen once. The sequenced sample consisted of naive CD4+ T cells sorted from blood. Documented subset: CD45RA+ positively selected. Every receptor here comes from a man aged 18 to 29 in good health.

V gene TRBV5-4 combines with J gene TRBJ1-4, with D uncertain. Deletions cut 4 bases from V and 0 bases from J, with 13 bases between. The CDR3 runs to 16 residues. The germline gives CDR1 SGHNT, CDR2 YYREEE (reference sequence). CDR3 coding DNA: TGTGCCAGCAGCGACCAGGCCAACCCAACTAATGAAAAACTGTTTTTT. Its protein is CASSDQANPTNEKLFF.

This chain joins TRBV7-9 and TRBJ2-7, with D unclear. This CDR3 contains 15 residues. Germline V gene data show CDR1 as SEHNR and CDR2 as FQNEAQ (reference sequence). The V and J ends lost 4 bases and 2 bases respectively, with 15 bases between them. CDR3 protein: CASSSKGIYTYEQYF. For the CDR3, the DNA is TGTGCCAGCAGCTCAAAAGGGATCTACACCTACGAGCAGTACTTC.

With respect to this clone: Other nucleotide sequences in the sample specify the same CDR3. The J gene is TRBJ2-5, the V gene TRBV5-4; 9 bases map to TRBD1. CDR1 and CDR2 from the germline V gene are SGHNT and YYREEE (reference sequence). V lost 4 bases, J lost 2 bases, and 3 bases stayed unmatched. The CDR3 is 14 amino acids. The CDR3 DNA reads TGTGCCAGCAGCCGAGGACAGGGGCAAGAGACCCAGTACTTC. Translated, it gives CASSRGQGQETQYF.

The rearrangement joins TRBV25-1 to TRBJ2-3; D is uncertain. Germline CDR1 MGHDK, CDR2 SYGVNS. V was trimmed by 2 bases and J by 1 base, leaving 13 bases between them. This CDR3 contains 16 residues. CDR3: CASSEGSGKGTDTQYF. The CDR3 coding sequence is TGTGCCAGCAGTGAAGGGTCTGGTAAAGGCACAGATACGCAGTATTTT.

The table lists this clone with a count of one. The chain couples TRBV18 to TRBJ1-5; 8 bases line up with TRBD1. V lost 3 bases to trimming and J lost 7 bases; unmatched junction nucleotides: 5. Looked up from germline, CDR1 is KGHSH and CDR2 is LQKENI. This CDR3 region has 14 residues. This chain's CDR3 is CASSPLDRAQPQHF. Here the CDR3 DNA reads TGTGCCAGCTCACCCCTGGACAGGGCCCAGCCCCAGCATTTT.

Turning to this clone: This same CDR3 is encoded by further DNA sequences in the sample. The chain links TRBV10-3 to TRBJ2-3; D is uncertain. V was shortened by 8 bases and J by 5 bases, with 8 bases between the two germline ends. The CDR3 runs to 11 residues. The germline V gene has CDR1 ENHRY and CDR2 SYGVKD. The CDR3: CAISRGDTQYF. As DNA, the CDR3 is TGTGCCATCTCCCGTGGAGATACGCAGTATTTT.

Of note for this clone: The sample holds other DNA sequences that translate to the same CDR3. This chain uses TRBV19 with TRBJ1-5, with 7 bases matching TRBD1. Trimming at V came to 1 base and at J to 3 bases, leaving 3 bases not matched to a gene. This CDR3 is built from 15 residues. CDR1 is LNHDA and CDR2 is SQIVND in the germline V gene (reference sequence). CDR3 loop: CASSIGQGNNQPQHF. CDR3 DNA sequence: TGTGCCAGTAGTATAGGACAGGGTAACAATCAGCCCCAGCATTTT. Filled out from reference TRBV19 and TRBJ1-5, the complete variable domain reads DGGITQSPKYLFRKEGQNVTLSCEQNLNHDAMYWYRQDPGQGLRLIYYSQIVNDFQKGDIAEGYSVSREKKESFPLTVTSAQKNPTAFYLCASSIGQGNNQPQHFGDGTRLSIL.

The rearrangement joins TRBV30 to TRBJ1-2; TRBD1 agrees at 8 bases. From germline, CDR1 is GTSNPN and CDR2 SVGIG (reference sequence). V lost 0 bases, J lost 5 bases, and 8 bases stayed unmatched. The CDR3 length is 15 residues. This chain's CDR3 is CAWSVQETGVYGYTF. CDR3 coding DNA: TGTGCCTGGAGTGTACAAGAGACAGGGGTTTATGGCTACACCTTC. The full variable domain, rest sourced from reference TRBV30 and TRBJ1-2, is SQTIHQWPATLVQPVGSPLSLECTVEGTSNPNLYWYRQAAGRGLQLLFYSVGIGQISSEVPQNLSASRPQDRQFILSSKKLLLSDSGFYLCAWSVQETGVYGYTFGSGTRLTVV.

Of note for this clone: At the DNA level, this CDR3 is encoded by other sequences in the same sample as well. The genes are TRBV15 and TRBJ2-7, with 9 nucleotides matching TRBD1. The germline CDR1 and CDR2 sequences are LNHNV and YYDKDF (reference sequence). The J segment lost 0 bases and the V segment lost 1 base, leaving 1 base of the junction unmatched. The CDR3 loop spans 15 amino acids. The CDR3 loop is CATSRGTGASYEQYF. The CDR3 DNA follows: TGTGCCACCAGCAGAGGGACAGGGGCCTCCTACGAGCAGTACTTC.

This chain links TRBV4-1 with TRBJ1-3, with D perhaps TRBD1 (6 bases). The V gene lost 3 bases and the J gene lost 5 bases, with 20 bases spanning the gap. CDR3 length: 17 amino acids. The germline V gene encodes CDR1 MGHRA and CDR2 YSYEKL. The CDR3 DNA sequence: TGCGCCAGCAGCCAGGAAGGTATGGGGGGCACCCGAAACACCATATATTTT. It specifies CASSQEGMGGTRNTIYF.

This chain uses TRBV7-8 with TRBJ1-5; perhaps TRBD1 as D (5 bases). Trimming removed 1 base from V and 4 bases from J, with 11 bases in between. Germline CDR1 reads SGHVS; CDR2 reads FQNEAQ. The CDR3 sequence is 15 residues long. DNA for the CDR3: TGTGCCAGCAGCTTAGTGGGGGGATTGAATCAGCCCCAGCATTTT. Protein product: CASSLVGGLNQPQHF.

This clone was observed a single time. The J gene is TRBJ1-1, the V gene TRBV30; possibly TRBD1 for D (5 bases). Trimming removed 3 bases from V and 1 base from J, with 12 bases in between. The CDR3 spans 14 residues. Germline V CDR1 and CDR2: GTSNPN, SVGIG (reference sequence). This CDR3 reads CAWRVGLPNTEAFF. The CDR3, as DNA: TGTGCCTGGAGGGTGGGACTCCCGAACACTGAAGCTTTCTTT. The whole variable domain, remainder taken from reference TRBV30 and TRBJ1-1, is SQTIHQWPATLVQPVGSPLSLECTVEGTSNPNLYWYRQAAGRGLQLLFYSVGIGQISSEVPQNLSASRPQDRQFILSSKKLLLSDSGFYLCAWRVGLPNTEAFFGQGTRLTVV.

V is TRBV21-1 and J is TRBJ1-3; the DNA was not compared with TRBD1, the D call given in the table. TRBV21-1 is noted as a pseudogene. The CDR3 is 18 amino acids. The CDR3 sequence: CASRWEGRTGFAGNTIYF. The CDR3, as DNA: TGTGCCAGCAGATGGGAAGGTCGGACAGGTTTTGCTGGAAACACCATATATTTT.

This clone is a singleton in its sample. The V and J genes are TRBV7-9 and TRBJ1-1; the D is unclear. Germline-derived CDR1 and CDR2 are SEHNR and FQNEAQ (reference sequence). CDR3 length: 12 amino acids. Trimming took 9 bases from V and 0 from J, leaving 8 bases between them. The chain's CDR3 is CASNSVNTEAFF. In DNA form, the CDR3 reads TGTGCCAGTAACTCAGTGAACACTGAAGCTTTCTTT. The full variable domain, in which reference TRBV7-9 and TRBJ1-1 provide the parts outside the CDR3, is DTGVSQNPRHKITKRGQNVTFRCDPISEHNRLYWYRQTLGQGPEFLTYFQNEAQLEKSRLLSDRFSAERPKGSFSTLEIQRTEQGDSAMYLCASNSVNTEAFFGQGTRLTVV.

J is TRBJ2-5 and V is TRBV7-6, with D maybe TRBD2 (6 bases). Germline V gene data show CDR1 as SGHVS and CDR2 as FNYEAQ. Deletions cut 5 bases from V and 5 bases from J, with 18 bases between. This CDR3 spans 15 amino acids. CDR3 loop: CASSINSGTWETQYF. CDR3 bases: TGTGCCAGCAGCATAAACTCGGGGACTTGGGAGACCCAGTACTTC.

The gene calls are TRBV5-1 and TRBJ2-7, with 7 bases that match TRBD1. This CDR3 is 15 amino acids long. In germline, CDR1 is SGHRS, CDR2 YFSETQ. Trimming took 0 bases from V and 3 from J; bases not matched to a gene: 6. The CDR3 region has the DNA TGCGCCAGCAGCTTGGCCGATCAGGGGGTCTACGAGCAGTACTTC. Its protein is CASSLADQGVYEQYF.

This clone was seen just once. V is TRBV5-1 and J is TRBJ1-3; D ambiguous. This CDR3 comprises 18 residues. CDR1 and CDR2 from the germline V gene are SGHRS and YFSETQ. V lost 0 bases and J 0 bases, leaving 16 bases between the germline ends. CDR3 sequence: CASSLDMGGGRSGNTIYF. Here the CDR3 DNA reads TGCGCCAGCAGCTTGGATATGGGCGGCGGCCGCTCTGGAAACACCATATATTTT. The full variable domain, completed using reference TRBV5-1 and TRBJ1-3, is KAGVTQTPRYLIKTRGQQVTLSCSPISGHRSVSWYQQTPGQGLQFLFEYFSETQRNKGNFPGRFSGRQFSNSRSEMNVSTLELGDSALYLCASSLDMGGGRSGNTIYFGEGSWLTVV.

Worth noting for this clone: At the DNA level, this CDR3 is encoded by other sequences in the same sample as well. The chain links TRBV6-1 to TRBJ1-4; TRBD1 might be the D (6 bases). From germline, CDR1 is MNHNS and CDR2 SASEGT. This CDR3 is built from 14 residues. The V and J ends lost 8 bases and 0 bases respectively, with 10 bases between them. The CDR3 DNA follows: TGTGCCAGCTCAAGGACAGCAACTAATGAAAAACTGTTTTTT. This translates into CASSRTATNEKLFF.

The gene calls are TRBV5-1 and TRBJ2-1; D gene unclear. There are 15 residues in the CDR3. Germline-derived CDR1 and CDR2 are SGHRS and YFSETQ. Trimming removed 0 bases at V and 6 bases at J, with 13 bases between. The CDR3 bases are TGCGCCAGCAGCTTGGTTTCTACCTTGGGCAATGAGCAGTTCTTC. The encoded protein is CASSLVSTLGNEQFF. The variable domain in full, with the rest retrieved from reference TRBV5-1 and TRBJ2-1, is KAGVTQTPRYLIKTRGQQVTLSCSPISGHRSVSWYQQTPGQGLQFLFEYFSETQRNKGNFPGRFSGRQFSNSRSEMNVSTLELGDSALYLCASSLVSTLGNEQFFGPGTRLTVL.

The chain combines TRBV19 with TRBJ2-4, with D perhaps given as TRBD1 or TRBD2 (5 bases each). CDR3 size: 17 residues. Germline assignment: CDR1 LNHDA and CDR2 SQIVND (reference sequence). Trimming took 2 bases from V and 0 from J, leaving 14 bases between them. In nucleotides, the CDR3 is TGTGCCAGTAGTATAAAGTCCACAGGACTAGCCAAAAACATTCAGTACTTC. This codes for CASSIKSTGLAKNIQYF.

The chain combines TRBV2 with TRBJ2-3; 8 bases fit TRBD2. Germline V lookup: CDR1 SNHLY, CDR2 FYNNEI. V lost 6 bases to trimming and J lost 0 bases; unmatched junction nucleotides: 11. The CDR3 loop spans 17 amino acids. DNA for the CDR3: TGTGCCAGCAGGGTTCCCGGGACTAGTTCTAGCACAGATACGCAGTATTTT. Protein: CASRVPGTSSSTDTQYF.

Concerning this clone itself: Other nucleotide sequences in the sample specify the same CDR3. This CDR3 reads CASRPNTDTQYF. CDR3 in DNA: TGTGCCAGCAGACCTAACACAGATACGCAGTATTTT. The J gene is TRBJ2-3, the V gene TRBV6-5; D is unresolved. The CDR3 covers 12 residues. V was shortened by 6 bases and J by 2 bases, with 6 bases between the two germline ends. The germline V gene encodes CDR1 MNHEY and CDR2 SVGAGI.

CDR3 coding DNA: TGTGCCAGCAGCTTACCCGGAGGGCCCCTCCACTTT. Translated, it gives CASSLPGGPLHF. The rearrangement joins TRBV5-6 to TRBJ1-6; D is ambiguous. Germline V gives CDR1 SGHDT, CDR2 YYEEEE. Trimming took 2 bases from V and 13 from J, leaving 10 bases between them. CDR3 length: 12 residues.

The rearrangement joins TRBV5-6 to TRBJ1-4; D is unresolved. Trimming stripped 0 bases from V and 6 bases from J, with 9 bases between. The germline V gene encodes CDR1 SGHDT and CDR2 YYEEEE. This CDR3 region has 14 residues. This CDR3 is CASSLDWADEKLFF. Here the CDR3 DNA reads TGTGCCAGCAGCTTGGACTGGGCAGATGAAAAACTGTTTTTT.

J is TRBJ2-3 and V is TRBV7-2; TRBD2 matches at 7 bases. CDR1 is SGHTA, CDR2 FQGNSA, per germline. The CDR3 length is 16 residues. V shed 2 bases and J 6 bases; nucleotides not matched to a gene: 11. The CDR3 sequence is CASSLRTSRDRDTQYF. The DNA for the CDR3 is TGTGCCAGCAGCTTACGGACTAGTAGGGATCGGGATACGCAGTATTTT.

Of note for this clone: Other nucleotide sequences in the sample specify the same CDR3. The chain couples TRBV5-1 to TRBJ2-6; the D is unclear. The CDR3 consists of 15 residues. The germline V and J ends were trimmed by 0 bases and 2 bases, with 6 bases remaining between them. Germline CDR1 and CDR2: SGHRS and YFSETQ. CDR3 coding DNA: TGCGCCAGCAGCTTGGGCGCGACTGGGGCCAACGTCCTGACTTTC. Translated, it gives CASSLGATGANVLTF.

For the CDR3, the DNA is TGTGCCAGCAGTTACTCAAGGAGGACAGGACTTTCACCCCTCCACTTT. Amino acids: CASSYSRRTGLSPLHF. The gene calls are TRBV6-5 and TRBJ1-6; TRBD1 agrees at 7 bases. Germline values: CDR1 MNHEY, CDR2 SVGAGI. Losses at the gene ends were 0 bases for V and 9 bases for J; bases not matched to a gene: 8. CDR3 length: 16 amino acids.

The chain recombines TRBV5-1 with TRBJ2-5, with TRBD1 matching over 7 bases. This CDR3 spans 14 amino acids. Germline CDR1 is SGHRS and CDR2 is YFSETQ. Unmatched junction bases numbered 5, after V lost 1 base and J lost 5 bases. CDR3 DNA: TGCGCCAGCAGCTTGACCGGGACAGATGAGACCCAGTACTTC. Amino acid sequence: CASSLTGTDETQYF.